The rows below give T cell receptor beta chains drawn from one sample of a study of CD8 T cells in ankylosing spondylitis. TCRdb called the 5' RACE reads again in MiXCR, with one record for every CDR3 protein. Seen here are around 160,000 distinct CDR3 sequences, around a tenth observed once, and the top ten hold around 29%. Sequenced: blood, either unsorted or a sorted T cell fraction (not recorded which). The receptors originated from a male donor with ankylosing spondylitis or in good health (not recorded which). CDR3s include the opening cysteine and the closing phenylalanine or tryptophan. A D gene is named only where the DNA matches it firmly. A row's size may be missing; if present it is once, few, many or a size class.

CDR3aa | CDR3nt | v_gene | d_gene | j_gene | abundance
CASRSSPHRRDYNEQFF | TGTGCCAGCAGGTCAAGTCCCCACAGGCGGGATTACAATGAGCAGTTCTTC | TRBV21-1 | . | TRBJ2-1 | many
CSVVLLALGQASNTGELFF | TGCAGCGTTGTGTTGCTCGCTCTAGGACAGGCCTCTAACACCGGGGAGCTGTTTTTT | TRBV29-1 | TRBD1 | TRBJ2-2 | many
CTSSFGAGDLYEQYF | TGTACCAGCAGCTTCGGAGCGGGAGATCTCTACGAGCAGTACTTC | TRBV7-6 | TRBD2 | TRBJ2-7 | .
CASSQRAGAGGETQYF | TGTGCCAGCAGCCAACGCGCCGGGGCAGGCGGGGAGACCCAGTACTTC | TRBV3-1 | . | TRBJ2-5 | many
CASSLETWNNEQFF | TGCGCCAGCAGCTTGGAAACCTGGAACAATGAGCAGTTCTTC | TRBV5-1 | . | TRBJ2-1 | many
CASGTAAPYEQYF | TGCGCCAGCGGGACGGCGGCCCCCTACGAGCAGTACTTC | TRBV4-1 | . | TRBJ2-7 | many
CASSSGRGGHQETQYF | TGTGCCAGCAGTTCTGGGCGGGGGGGCCACCAAGAGACCCAGTACTTC | TRBV7-2 | TRBD2 | TRBJ2-5 | few
CASSLQGGGNQPQHF | TGTGCCAGCAGCTTACAGGGAGGCGGCAATCAGCCCCAGCATTTT | TRBV7-9 | . | TRBJ1-5 | .
CASSSNAGRGYTF | TGTGCCAGCAGTTCTAACGCTGGGAGGGGCTACACCTTC | TRBV12-3/TRBV12-4 | . | TRBJ1-2 | many
CASSSRRQGSHEQYF | TGTGCCAGCAGTTCCCGTCGGCAGGGGTCCCACGAGCAGTACTTC | TRBV6-7 | . | TRBJ2-7 | .
CASSQYRGISDNEQFF | TGTGCCAGCAGCCAATACAGGGGGATCAGTGACAATGAGCAGTTCTTC | TRBV7-9 | TRBD1 | TRBJ2-1 | .
CASSLGGRGNTGELFF | TGTGCCAGCAGCTTAGGAGGAAGGGGGAACACCGGGGAGCTGTTTTTT | TRBV7-9 | . | TRBJ2-2 | few
CASSKTGGLFETQYF | TGTGCCAGCAGTAAAACGGGGGGGCTTTTTGAGACCCAGTACTTC | TRBV25-1 | TRBD2 | TRBJ2-5 | many
CASSPRTYYEQYF | TGTGCCAGCAGTCCTCGGACTTACTACGAGCAGTACTTC | TRBV6-1 | . | TRBJ2-7 | .
CASSSGPNNEQFF | TGCGCCAGCAGCTCCGGACCCAACAATGAGCAGTTCTTC | TRBV5-1 | . | TRBJ2-1 | many
CASSFTDGSYNEQFF | TGTGCCAGCAGTTTTACGGACGGGTCCTACAATGAGCAGTTCTTC | TRBV6-5 | . | TRBJ2-1 | .
CASSLQGFGNTIYF | TGCGCCAGCAGCTTACAGGGGTTTGGAAACACCATATATTTT | TRBV5-1 | TRBD1 | TRBJ1-3 | .
CASSLQGGLEKLFF | TGCGCCAGCAGCTTACAGGGGGGACTTGAAAAACTGTTTTTT | TRBV5-1 | TRBD1 | TRBJ1-4 | many
CATSASWRRDIQYF | TGTGCCACCAGTGCCTCGTGGAGGAGGGACATTCAGTACTTC | TRBV24-1 | . | TRBJ2-4 | many
CASSPLGRGEQYF | TGTGCCAGCAGTCCACTGGGCCGAGGCGAGCAGTACTTC | TRBV6-2/TRBV6-3 | . | TRBJ2-7 | .
CASSLIEVAGEQYF | TGTGCCAGCAGTTTGATCGAGGTAGCAGGCGAGCAGTACTTC | TRBV12-3/TRBV12-4 | . | TRBJ2-7 | many
CSARDHRVVGATYTF | TGCAGTGCTAGAGATCATCGGGTCGTGGGGGCAACCTACACCTTC | TRBV20-1 | . | TRBJ1-2 | .
CASSFFGGRDYSGNTIYF | TGCGCCAGCAGCTTCTTCGGTGGCAGGGACTACTCTGGAAACACCATATATTTT | TRBV5-1 | . | TRBJ1-3 | few
CASSQETGREQYF | TGCGCCAGCAGCCAGGAAACAGGACGCGAGCAGTACTTC | TRBV4-3 | . | TRBJ2-7 | many
CASSRTSSGPPDEQFF | TGTGCCAGCAGCCGAACCTCTAGCGGGCCCCCCGATGAGCAGTTCTTC | TRBV7-9 | TRBD2 | TRBJ2-1 | many
CASSLGGLAGQETQYF | TGTGCCAGCAGCTTAGGGGGACTAGCGGGTCAAGAGACCCAGTACTTC | TRBV7-2 | TRBD2 | TRBJ2-5 | .
CASSFPRAGDTQYF | TGTGCCAGCAGTTTCCCTAGGGCCGGAGATACGCAGTATTTT | TRBV6-5 | . | TRBJ2-3 | many
CASSRGTGTGTNEQFF | TGTGCCAGCAGCCGAGGCACCGGGACAGGGACCAATGAGCAGTTCTTC | TRBV14 | TRBD1 | TRBJ2-1 | .